This is a list of T cell receptor beta chains from one sample in a study of cytomegalovirus exposure and HLA in healthy donors. TCRdb's table, derived via immunoSEQ multiplex PCR, lists solely in-frame clones and lacks some. This listing includes tens of thousands of clones. The source material was PBMCs. The receptor source for this set is a boy between 10 and 17 years old in good health and CMV-seronegative. Each CDR3 is given with its conserved first and last residue. The D gene is left open where the match is weak.

TRBJ2-1 TRBV11-3 - CASSLRSGSYNEQFF
TRBJ2-7 TRBV5-1 - CASSPSSSYEQYF
- TRBV7-6 - CASSDSQRVEQYF
TRBJ2-3 TRBV7-9 - CASSPSSDTQYF
TRBJ1-5 TRBV7-2 - CASSAGQSSNQPQHF
TRBJ1-1 TRBV5-6 - CASSGLLNTEAFF
TRBJ2-1 TRBV9 - CASRSLGETLGNEQFF
TRBJ2-7 TRBV19 TRBD2 CASSTTSANTYEQYF
TRBJ1-1 TRBV30 - CAWSAPGANTEAFF
TRBJ2-1 TRBV6-6 TRBD2 CASRPSGGAGEQFF
TRBJ2-3 TRBV30 TRBD1 CACRLGQGIDTQYF
TRBJ2-2 TRBV25-1 - CASSSRRGRAGELFF
TRBJ1-4 TRBV5-6 TRBD1 CASSWGQGVGEKLFF
TRBJ1-1 TRBV5-1 TRBD1 CASSHGTGSHMNTEAFF
TRBJ2-2 TRBV9 - CASTVWSETDTGELFF
TRBJ1-6 TRBV19 TRBD1 CATRQGASSYNSPLHF
TRBJ1-1 TRBV5-1 TRBD1 CASSLDEEDRGTEAFF
TRBJ2-7 TRBV4-3 - CASSLSFGTKYEQYF
TRBJ1-4 TRBV25-1 - CASSEPGLNEKLFF
TRBJ2-2 TRBV11-2 - CASSLHTDTNTGELFF
TRBJ1-2 TRBV4-3 TRBD1 CASSQDRVGTAYGYTF
TRBJ1-1 TRBV2 - CASRAGLLNTEAFF
TRBJ1-2 TRBV30 - CAWRGRGGQSLPLYGYTF
TRBJ2-3 TRBV6-6 TRBD2 CASTQAGGGDTQYF